Given below is one T cell receptor (beta chain) in context. What it recognizes is unknown. No cell sorting was done before RNA was extracted from the tissue. Donors were chemotherapy-naive, newly diagnosed lung cancer surgical patients in China, August–November 2014. The data were obtained in a study of tumor and adjacent non-tumor tissue in lung cancer. General study results and limits: Tumor repertoires had a smaller top 100 clone share than normal lung.

Germline CDR1 and CDR2: LGHNT and FRNRAP. The V gene lost 7 bases and the J gene lost 1 base, with 16 bases spanning the gap. CDR3 length: 15 residues. TCRbeta libraries were built with three rounds of nested PCR, modified from ARM-PCR. One entry per CDR3 protein results from TCRdb running MiXCR on the multiplex PCR reads. The sample lists 60,000 to 95,000 distinct CDR3 sequences; around four fifths were seen once. The chain uses TRBV12-5 and TRBJ2-5; D call uncertain. The specimen sequenced was lung tumor tissue. This TCR derives from a woman in her 50s with non-small cell lung cancer. The CDR3 here is CASARNVVIQETQYF. The CDR3, as DNA: TGTGCTAGTGCTCGAAACGTAGTGATCCAAGAGACCCAGTACTTC. Full variable domain (rest looked up from reference TRBV12-5 and TRBJ2-5): DARVTQTPRHKVTEMGQEVTMRCQPILGHNTVFWYRQTMMQGLELLAYFRNRAPLDDSGMPKDRFSAEMPDATLATLKIQPSEPRDSAVYFCASARNVVIQETQYFGPGTRLLVL.